These T cell receptor beta chains were read from a single sample in a study of spatial heterogeneity in lung cancer. TCRdb re-derived calls from the 5' RACE reads in MiXCR, one entry per CDR3 protein. The data contain over 45,000 distinct CDR3 sequences, approximately 12% of them singletons. Source: PBMCs, taken at follow-up. The source is a male donor with early-stage non-small cell lung cancer. Both conserved end residues are part of each CDR3. The order of the fields is V gene, J gene, CDR3 protein.

TRBV18	TRBJ2-6	CASSPPLGQGRVGGANVLTF
TRBV7-9	TRBJ2-7	CASSQRQGGYEQYF
TRBV5-1	TRBJ2-3	CASSWTSDTDTQYF
TRBV29-1	TRBJ1-1	CSGSRNMNTEAFF
TRBV28	TRBJ1-1	CASSFGGTGTEAFF
TRBV3-1	TRBJ1-4	CASSQGGATGNEKLFF
TRBV7-8	TRBJ1-1	CASSFEYTEAFF
TRBV7-9	TRBJ2-1	CASSLAQGSYNEQFF
TRBV28	TRBJ2-7	CASSLYNEQYF
TRBV29-1	TRBJ2-3	CSVDLSTDTQYF
TRBV5-1	TRBJ2-7	CASSQMGYPPSHEQYF
TRBV7-2	TRBJ2-1	CASSSPNGYGQFF
TRBV7-2	TRBJ2-6	CASLPRASLSGANVLTF